The 3 T cell receptor beta chains in this list originate from one sample, sequenced in a study of blood T cell repertoires in COVID-19. Sequencing used immunoSEQ multiplex PCR; TCRdb keeps in-frame clones, though not all of them. Altogether approximately 130,000 clones are present, approximately 86% being singletons, with the ten largest covering 2.3%. Source material: PBMCs or T cells enriched from blood (not recorded which). These receptors were collected from a woman aged 45 to 65 who had recovered from COVID-19.

The sample holds one count of this clone. The chain recombines TRBV5-1 with TRBJ1-2, with D perhaps TRBD1 (5 bases). V was shortened by 0 bases and J by 4 bases, with 13 bases between the two germline ends. This CDR3 has 15 amino acids. Germline CDR1 SGHRS, CDR2 YFSETQ. The DNA of the CDR3 is TGCGCCAGCAGCTTGGCGGGCCATGACAGCTATGGCTACACCTTC. It translates to CASSLAGHDSYGYTF. The variable domain in full, completed from reference TRBV5-1 and TRBJ1-2, reads KAGVTQTPRYLIKTRGQQVTLSCSPISGHRSVSWYQQTPGQGLQFLFEYFSETQRNKGNFPGRFSGRQFSNSRSEMNVSTLELGDSALYLCASSLAGHDSYGYTFGSGTRLTVV.

In its sample, this clone was seen once. The rearrangement joins TRBV7-2 to TRBJ2-3, with D perhaps TRBD1 (5 bases). The ends were cut back, 0 bases at V and 6 bases at J, with 13 bases in the middle. There are 15 residues in the CDR3. Germline loops: CDR1 SGHTA, CDR2 FQGNSA. The CDR3 here is CASSLAPPRGDTQYF. The DNA of the CDR3 is TGTGCCAGCAGCTTAGCCCCCCCTAGGGGCGATACGCAGTATTTT.

The chain combines TRBV4-1 with TRBJ1-3; unclear D gene. The CDR3 is 17 residues long. V lost 1 base and J lost 2, with 15 bases in between. CDR1 and CDR2 from the germline V gene are MGHRA and YSYEKL. Here the CDR3 DNA reads TGCGCCAGCAGCCAAGCGGCGGCCCTTCTAACTGGAAACACCATATATTTT. It encodes CASSQAAALLTGNTIYF.